This note documents a single T cell receptor beta chain sequence. Its antigen is undetermined. The sample's time point: baseline, week 1 (first vaccination visit). Treatment here: pre-vaccination baseline after standard-of-care therapy. New IDH1-mutant, ATRX-lost WHO grade 3 or 4 astrocytomas occurred in donors. These data come from a study of a mutant IDH1 vaccine in newly diagnosed glioma. Study at large: Patients were pretreated with radiotherapy, temozolomide, or both, mostly both.

Assay: immunoSEQ multiplex PCR; the TCRdb copy retains only in-frame clones and omits some. The table lists about 30,000 clones, approximately 80% of them singletons. Germline CDR1 and CDR2: LGHNA and YSLEER. Trimming stripped 3 bases from V and 0 bases from J, with 5 bases between. This CDR3 contains 14 residues. Overall study findings and caveats: Changes in the top peripheral T cell clonotypes seemingly had no bearing on pseudoprogression.

The origin of this receptor is a man aged 25-45 years with glioma. The material was PBMCs, obtained from a glioma patient treated with radiotherapy, temozolomide or both. V is TRBV4-3 and J is TRBJ2-2; D is unresolved. CDR3 loop: CASSQSSNTGELFF. DNA of the CDR3: TGCGCCAGCAGCCAGAGTTCGAACACCGGGGAGCTGTTTTTT.